The following is a TCR beta chain sequence with its context. The sample comes from a study of cytomegalovirus exposure and HLA in healthy donors. Study in general: The roughly 120 validation repertoires and the roughly 700 first-cohort repertoires shared a platform, a later analysis reported.

Germline CDR1 reads MNHEY; CDR2 reads SVGAGI. V gave up 6 bases and J gave up 5 bases; unmatched junction bases: 4. CDR3 length: 13 amino acids. Assay: immunoSEQ multiplex PCR; the TCRdb copy retains only in-frame clones and omits some. Among about 130,000 clones listed, around 90% were seen once. This TCR came from a woman aged 25 to 45 in good health and CMV-seropositive. Material: PBMCs. J is TRBJ2-5 and V is TRBV6-5; TRBD2 aligns across 9 bases. CDR3 in amino acids: CASRTGLAETQYF. The CDR3 DNA is TGTGCCAGCAGAACAGGACTAGCGGAGACCCAGTACTTC.